This paragraph reports one TCR beta chain. Antigen unknown. Once RNA had been extracted, it was reverse transcribed into cDNA to act as the sequencing template. The assay was immunoSEQ multiplex PCR, and TCRdb's table has in-frame clones only and misses some. The data show around 65,000 clones, approximately 46% seen once. The data originate from a study of CD8+ T cells in alopecia areata. Across the study: Tofacitinib administration to treated patients was oral, at 5 to 10 mg twice daily. Tofacitinib ran for 6 to 18 months before 6 months off drug. Overall study results and limits: Across lesional scalp, and particularly alopecia totalis/universalis, clonality surpassed that of normal scalp.

Trimming took off 4 bases at V and 2 bases at J, with 13 bases between the two ends. The CDR3 is made up of 14 amino acids. Germline CDR1 is SGHRS and CDR2 is YFSETQ. The TCR sequence derives from a human donor with alopecia areata. The rearrangement links TRBV5-1 to TRBJ2-7; D not resolved. The material was CD8+ T cells sorted from blood, obtained at week 0. CDR3 nucleotide sequence: TGCGCCAGCAGCCCTTCGTTCGGAGCCTACGAGCAGTACTTC. Encoded protein: CASSPSFGAYEQYF.